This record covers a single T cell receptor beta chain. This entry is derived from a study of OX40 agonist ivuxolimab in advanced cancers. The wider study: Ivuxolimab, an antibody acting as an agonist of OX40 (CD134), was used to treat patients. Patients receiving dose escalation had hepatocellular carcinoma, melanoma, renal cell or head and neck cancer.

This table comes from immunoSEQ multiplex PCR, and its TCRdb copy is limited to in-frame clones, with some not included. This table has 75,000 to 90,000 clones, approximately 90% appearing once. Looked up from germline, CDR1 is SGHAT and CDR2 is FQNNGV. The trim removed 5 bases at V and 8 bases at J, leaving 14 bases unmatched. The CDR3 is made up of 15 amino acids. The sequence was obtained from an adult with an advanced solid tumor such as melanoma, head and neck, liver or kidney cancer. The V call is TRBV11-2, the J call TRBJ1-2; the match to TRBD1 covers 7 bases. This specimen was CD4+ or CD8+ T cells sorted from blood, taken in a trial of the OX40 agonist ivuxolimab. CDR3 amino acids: CASSAEGTDWRGYTF. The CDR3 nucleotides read TGTGCCAGCAGCGCAGAAGGGACAGACTGGAGGGGCTACACCTTC.